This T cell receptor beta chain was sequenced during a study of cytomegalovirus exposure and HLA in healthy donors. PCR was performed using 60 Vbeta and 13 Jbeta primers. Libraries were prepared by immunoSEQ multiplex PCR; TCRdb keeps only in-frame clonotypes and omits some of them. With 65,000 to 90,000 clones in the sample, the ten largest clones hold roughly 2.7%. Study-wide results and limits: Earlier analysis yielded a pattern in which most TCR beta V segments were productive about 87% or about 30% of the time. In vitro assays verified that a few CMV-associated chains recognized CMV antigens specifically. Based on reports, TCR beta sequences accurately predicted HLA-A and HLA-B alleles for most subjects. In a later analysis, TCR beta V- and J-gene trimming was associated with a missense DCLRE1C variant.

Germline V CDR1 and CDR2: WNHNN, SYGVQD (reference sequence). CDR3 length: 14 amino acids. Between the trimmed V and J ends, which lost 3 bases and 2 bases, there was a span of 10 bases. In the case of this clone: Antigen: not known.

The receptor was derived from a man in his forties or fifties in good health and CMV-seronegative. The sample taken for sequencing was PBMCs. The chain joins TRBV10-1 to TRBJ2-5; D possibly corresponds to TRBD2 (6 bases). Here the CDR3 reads CASSDGSMQETQYF. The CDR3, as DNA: TGCGCCAGCAGTGACGGGAGTATGCAAGAGACCCAGTACTTC.